Presented here are 16 T cell receptor beta chains from one specimen sequenced in a study of T cell repertoires in cytomegalovirus infection. Via MiXCR, TCRdb re-called the reads, giving one row per CDR3 protein. Among about 700,000 distinct CDR3 sequences listed, around 31% were seen once. Their antigens remain unidentified. Sequencing used cultured PBMCs, obtained from culture after CMV antigen stimulation. These receptors all come from a human donor in good health (CMV status not recorded). Some clones in this sample may be carry-over from other donors' samples.

This clonotype has just a few counts. The chain couples TRBV18 to TRBJ2-7, with TRBD2 matching 16 bases. This CDR3 has 17 amino acids. V dropped 3 bases and J dropped 4; count of bases not matched to a gene: 6. The germline V gene encodes CDR1 KGHSH and CDR2 LQKENI. The CDR3 bases are TGTGCCAGCTCACCTCCGGGACTAGCGGGAGGGCCGTACGAGCAGTACTTC. Its translation: CASSPPGLAGGPYEQYF.

In its sample, this clonotype was seen many times. V is TRBV7-2 and J is TRBJ1-5, with 7 bases that match TRBD1. Unmatched junction bases numbered 10, after V lost 6 bases and J lost 8 bases. This CDR3 comprises 14 residues. CDR1 and CDR2 (germline): SGHTA, FQGNSA. The CDR3 DNA is TGTGCCAGCAGTTCCGACAGGGCGACGAAGCCCCAGCATTTT. It encodes CASSSDRATKPQHF.

This clonotype was detected a few times. This chain joins TRBV12-3 or TRBV12-4 and TRBJ2-3; unclear D gene. The length of the CDR3 is 13 residues. With 2 bases removed from V and 4 bases from J, the gap between germline ends came to 7 bases. The CDR3: CASSLLHPDTQYF. CDR3 in DNA: TGTGCCAGCAGTTTACTCCACCCAGATACGCAGTATTTT.

The chain links TRBV19 to TRBJ1-2, with D hard to call. V was trimmed by 6 bases and J by 10 bases, leaving 12 bases between them. The CDR3 extends over 11 amino acids. Germline V gene lookup returns CDR1 LNHDA and CDR2 SQIVND (reference sequence). CDR3 coding DNA: TGTGCCAGTAGACGGGTAGACGCCTACACCTTC. Encoded protein: CASRRVDAYTF.

The rearrangement links TRBV11-2 to TRBJ2-5; 8 positions match TRBD2. After removal of 5 bases from V and 0 bases from J, the junction contained 14 bases not matched to a gene. The CDR3 has 18 residues. In germline, CDR1 is SGHAT, CDR2 FQNNGV. CDR3 in amino acids: CASSRAVGGLGYQETQYF. The CDR3 nucleotides are TGTGCCAGCAGCCGAGCGGTAGGGGGACTAGGGTACCAAGAGACCCAGTACTTC. The variable domain in full, completed from reference TRBV11-2 and TRBJ2-5, reads EAGVAQSPRYKIIEKRQSVAFWCNPISGHATLYWYQQILGQGPKLLIQFQNNGVVDDSQLPKDRFSAERLKGVDSTLKIQPAKLEDSAVYLCASSRAVGGLGYQETQYFGPGTRLLVL.

V gene TRBV19 combines with J gene TRBJ2-1; 9 bases are shared with TRBD1. The germline CDR1 and CDR2 sequences are LNHDA and SQIVND (reference sequence). The CDR3 covers 15 residues. V trimming: 3 bases; J trimming: 7 bases; junction bases outside the gene matches: 7. The CDR3 reads CASSMEGQGDNEQFF. The CDR3 coding sequence is TGTGCCAGTAGTATGGAGGGACAGGGTGATAATGAGCAGTTCTTC.

The CDR3 sequence is CASSIDRGPVVNTEAFF. The CDR3 DNA reads TGTGCCAGCAGTATAGACAGGGGGCCAGTTGTGAACACTGAAGCTTTCTTT. The genes are TRBV28 and TRBJ1-1; TRBD1 agrees at 10 bases. V lost 5 bases and J lost 0; bases outside the gene matches: 9. This CDR3 spans 17 amino acids. CDR1 is MDHEN, CDR2 SYDVKM, per germline.

This clonotype was counted only a few times. The rearrangement uses TRBV12-3 or TRBV12-4 and TRBJ2-5; tentative D call: TRBD1 (6 bases). This CDR3 is 15 amino acids long. V was pared by 1 base and J by 2 bases, with 11 bases between. The CDR3 nucleotides are TGTGCCAGCAGTTTAGGGCAGGGGCGGCAAGAGACCCAGTACTTC. Translated: CASSLGQGRQETQYF.

V gene TRBV7-2 combines with J gene TRBJ1-1; D uncertain. The CDR3 consists of 12 residues. Trimming left V 3 bases short and J 4 bases short, with 6 bases between. The germline gives CDR1 SGHTA, CDR2 FQGNSA. CDR3 DNA sequence: TGTGCCAGCAGCTTCGCAGTCACTGAAGCTTTCTTT. It codes for CASSFAVTEAFF.

This clonotype occurred a few times. The CDR3 DNA sequence: TGTGCCAGCAGCTTAGGACTGCCTGGGGGGACTGGAAACACCATATATTTT. Its protein is CASSLGLPGGTGNTIYF. This chain joins TRBV7-8 and TRBJ1-3; D is perhaps TRBD1 (5 bases). This CDR3 comprises 17 residues. Germline V CDR1 and CDR2: SGHVS, FQNEAQ. V lost 1 base and J 2 bases, leaving 15 bases between the germline ends.

The rearrangement links TRBV5-5 to TRBJ2-1; 7 nucleotides agree with TRBD2. The CDR3 runs to 15 residues. Germline V gene data show CDR1 as SGHKS and CDR2 as YYEKEE (reference sequence). V shed 4 bases and J 8 bases; nucleotides not matched to a gene: 12. The CDR3 DNA reads TGTGCCAGCAGCCCTTCCGGCGGGAGTCCCGATGAGCAGTTCTTC. This translates into CASSPSGGSPDEQFF.

The CDR3 DNA reads as TGCAGTGCTAGAGACCTGGTAGGGGGGATCGACAATGAGCAGTTCTTC. It translates to CSARDLVGGIDNEQFF. The V call is TRBV20-1, the J call TRBJ2-1; D tentatively fits TRBD1 or TRBD2 (6 bases each). Germline CDR1 reads DFQATT; CDR2 reads SNEGSKA (reference sequence). V was trimmed by 0 bases and J by 5 bases, leaving 17 bases between them. The length of the CDR3 is 16 residues.

This clonotype showed up just a few times. V gene TRBV11-2 combines with J gene TRBJ1-2, with D unresolved. Germline V CDR1 and CDR2: SGHAT, FQNNGV. V lost 4 bases and J 8 bases, leaving 17 bases between the germline ends. The CDR3 spans 14 residues. The DNA for the CDR3 is TGTGCCAGCAGCTCCCTTACACGGCGAAGCGGCTACACCTTC. Protein: CASSSLTRRSGYTF.

This clonotype was counted a few times. V and J are TRBV7-6 and TRBJ2-7; TRBD1 matches at 7 bases. Germline assignment: CDR1 SGHVS and CDR2 FNYEAQ. Trimming took 4 bases from V and 0 from J; bases not matched to a gene: 9. CDR3 length equals 16 residues. The CDR3 here is CASSSRGNGGSYEQYF. The CDR3 DNA follows: TGTGCCAGCAGCTCCAGGGGGAATGGGGGCTCCTACGAGCAGTACTTC.

This rearrangement joins TRBV6-6 to TRBJ1-2; D possibly corresponds to TRBD1 (5 bases). This CDR3 has 14 amino acids. Trimming took off 7 bases at V and 2 bases at J, with 14 bases between the two ends. Germline V lookup: CDR1 MNHNY, CDR2 SVGAGI (reference sequence). The CDR3 here is CASMEGILNYGYTF. In DNA form, the CDR3 reads TGTGCCAGCATGGAGGGGATTCTAAACTATGGCTACACCTTC.

This clonotype was observed many times. V usage is TRBV7-8 and J usage is TRBJ2-1; D gene unclear. The V gene's germline CDR1 is SGHVS and CDR2 FQNEAQ. Trimming shortened V by 5 bases and J by 0 bases, and 8 bases separated the two germline ends. The CDR3 has 14 residues. The CDR3 protein is CASSPNPSYNEQFF. In DNA, the CDR3 is TGTGCCAGCAGCCCCAATCCCTCCTACAATGAGCAGTTCTTC.